This section outlines one T cell receptor beta chain sequence together with its context. The data belong to a study of blood T cell repertoires in COVID-19. Generated by immunoSEQ multiplex PCR, the TCRdb table keeps only in-frame clones and is missing some. The sample has 40,000 to 50,000 clones; roughly four fifths are singletons. Germline V gene sequence: CDR1 SGDLS, CDR2 YYNGEE. Trimming cost V 0 bases and J 4 bases, with 11 bases left between them. The CDR3 runs 15 residues. The genes are TRBV9 and TRBJ1-5; tentatively, D is TRBD1 (5 bases). Sequenced sample: peripheral blood. This sequence originates from a man aged 40-55 years with active or convalescent COVID-19. In nucleotides, the CDR3 is TGTGCCAGCAGCGTAGGGGGCGAACGAAATCAGCCCCAGCATTTT. Its protein product is CASSVGGERNQPQHF.